What follows are 28 T cell receptor beta chains derived from one specimen sequenced in a study of blood T cell repertoires in COVID-19. This table comes from immunoSEQ multiplex PCR, and its TCRdb copy is limited to in-frame clones, with some not included. The sample contains more than 300,000 clones, 85% to 90% of which appear only once. Sequences were obtained from PBMCs or T cells enriched from blood (not recorded which). These receptors were obtained from a woman younger than 30 who had recovered from COVID-19.

V gene TRBV9 combines with J gene TRBJ1-1; TRBD1 is a possible D gene (6 bases). This CDR3 spans 16 amino acids. The V end was cut by 0 bases, the J end by 1 base, with 13 bases between. Germline V gives CDR1 SGDLS, CDR2 YYNGEE. The CDR3 DNA reads TGTGCCAGCAGCGTAGGCACAGGGAGAGCGAACACTGAAGCTTTCTTT. Translation: CASSVGTGRANTEAFF. The variable domain in full, completed from reference TRBV9 and TRBJ1-1, reads DSGVTQTPKHLITATGQRVTLRCSPRSGDLSVYWYQQSLDQGLQFLIQYYNGEERAKGNILERFSAQQFPDLHSELNLSSLELGDSALYFCASSVGTGRANTEAFFGQGTRLTVV.

V gene TRBV5-8 combines with J gene TRBJ1-6; a possible D gene is TRBD1 (6 bases). Trimming stripped 4 bases from V and 0 bases from J, with 14 bases between. The CDR3 runs 17 residues. Per germline, CDR1 SGHTS and CDR2 YDEGEE. CDR3 bases: TGTGCCAGCAGCCCAGGGACGGACAGCTCCTATAATTCACCCCTCCACTTT. Residues: CASSPGTDSSYNSPLHF.

The chain has TRBV7-3 and TRBJ1-1, with D perhaps matching TRBD1 (5 bases). Trimming took off 6 bases at V and 1 base at J, with 12 bases between the two ends. This CDR3 contains 14 residues. Germline CDR1 reads SGHTA; CDR2 reads FQGTGA. The CDR3 region is CASRKGSSNTEAFF. The CDR3 DNA follows: TGTGCCAGCAGGAAGGGGTCCTCGAACACTGAAGCTTTCTTT. Together with reference TRBV7-3 and TRBJ1-1, the CDR3 gives the full variable domain: GAGVSQTPSNKVTEKGKYVELRCDPISGHTALYWYRQSLGQGPEFLIYFQGTGAADDSGLPNDRFFAVRPEGSVSTLKIQRTERGDSAVYLCASRKGSSNTEAFFGQGTRLTVV.

This chain joins TRBV29-1 and TRBJ1-1; D is undetermined. Germline V gives CDR1 SQVTM, CDR2 ANQGSEA. The CDR3 spans 12 residues. Trimming shortened V by 0 bases and J by 4 bases, and 6 bases separated the two germline ends. The CDR3 sequence is CSVEDRGTEAFF. DNA for the CDR3: TGCAGCGTTGAAGATCGAGGCACTGAAGCTTTCTTT.

This clone was counted once. The J gene is TRBJ2-4, the V gene TRBV7-8, with TRBD2 matching 9 bases. There are 16 residues in the CDR3. V lost 2 bases and J lost 2; bases outside the gene matches: 4. From germline, CDR1 is SGHVS and CDR2 FQNEAQ. The CDR3 nucleotides are TGTGCCAGCAGCTTATCGGCGGGAGGGTCCAAAAACATTCAGTACTTC. Its protein is CASSLSAGGSKNIQYF.

This chain uses TRBV3-1 (or the pseudogene TRBV3-2) with TRBJ2-5; a possible D gene is TRBD2 (5 bases). With 8 bases removed from V and 5 bases from J, the gap between germline ends came to 9 bases. In germline, CDR1 is LGHDT, CDR2 YNNKEL (reference sequence). There are 11 residues in the CDR3. CDR3 coding DNA: TGTGCCAGCTCCAGAGGGGAGACCCAGTACTTC. Protein: CASSRGETQYF.

The rearrangement joins TRBV10-3 to TRBJ1-2; 7 bases are shared with TRBD1. There are 13 residues in the CDR3. Germline V gene sequence: CDR1 ENHRY, CDR2 SYGVKD. Trimming took 6 bases from V and 8 from J; bases not matched to a gene: 9. CDR3 sequence reads: CAIRPGTEEGYTF. The CDR3 coding sequence is TGTGCCATCAGGCCCGGGACAGAGGAGGGCTACACCTTC.

The genes are TRBV7-9 and TRBJ1-3; the match to TRBD1 covers 7 bases. After removal of 5 bases from V and 4 bases from J, the junction contained 8 bases not matched to a gene. CDR1 is SEHNR and CDR2 is FQNEAQ in the germline V gene (reference sequence). This CDR3 has 15 residues. This chain's CDR3 is CASSPNRGSGNTIYF. The CDR3 bases are TGTGCCAGCAGCCCAAACAGGGGTAGCGGAAACACCATATATTTT.

This clone was observed many times. The CDR3 DNA sequence: TGTGCCAGCAGGGACACATCGAATTCACCCCTCCACTTT. It translates to CASRDTSNSPLHF. V usage is TRBV2 and J usage is TRBJ1-6; D is possibly TRBD1 (5 bases). The germline V gene encodes CDR1 SNHLY and CDR2 FYNNEI. V was cut by 6 bases and J by 7 bases, with 10 bases left in between. The CDR3 loop spans 13 amino acids.

This clone was detected only once. The chain employs TRBV28 and TRBJ1-2; 11 bases fit TRBD1. From germline, CDR1 is MDHEN and CDR2 SYDVKM. Trimming took 8 bases from V and 2 from J; bases not matched to a gene: 10. This CDR3 contains 16 residues. This CDR3 is CASALSGTGGNYGYTF. The DNA for the CDR3 is TGTGCCAGCGCCCTTTCCGGGACAGGGGGAAACTATGGCTACACCTTC.

This rearrangement joins TRBV27 to TRBJ1-2, with 9 bases fitting TRBD1. CDR1 is MNHEY and CDR2 is SMNVEV in the germline V gene (reference sequence). V lost 0 bases to trimming and J lost 3 bases; unmatched junction nucleotides: 5. This CDR3 is built from 16 residues. CDR3 bases: TGTGCCAGCAGTTTATCAAGGGACAGGGCCCACTATGGCTACACCTTC. Its protein is CASSLSRDRAHYGYTF.

V gene TRBV28 combines with J gene TRBJ2-7; 8 bases align to TRBD1. The junction had 12 bases not matched to a gene; V was cut back by 4 bases and J by 1 base. CDR3 length equals 17 residues. Germline assignment: CDR1 MDHEN and CDR2 SYDVKM. CDR3: CASSSYLMYRGSYEQYF. In nucleotides, the CDR3 is TGTGCCAGCAGTTCATACCTAATGTACAGGGGGTCCTACGAGCAGTACTTC.

The chain employs TRBV27 and TRBJ1-1; tentative D call: TRBD1 (6 bases). V lost 3 bases and J 4 bases, leaving 12 bases between the germline ends. The CDR3 consists of 14 residues. Germline V CDR1 and CDR2: MNHEY, SMNVEV (reference sequence). The CDR3 DNA reads as TGTGCCAGCAGTTTGGGAGGGGGAGGCACTGAAGCTTTCTTT. Translated: CASSLGGGGTEAFF.

This chain joins TRBV5-1 and TRBJ2-1, with 8 bases identical to TRBD1. There are 15 residues in the CDR3. V was clipped by 5 bases and J by 1 base; unmatched bases: 5. In germline, CDR1 is SGHRS, CDR2 YFSETQ. DNA for the CDR3: TGCGCCAGCAGTTCCGGGACAGGTTCCTACAATGAGCAGTTCTTC. This sequence encodes CASSSGTGSYNEQFF.

V gene TRBV7-9 combines with J gene TRBJ1-3, with TRBD1 identical over 8 bases. The germline gives CDR1 SEHNR, CDR2 FQNEAQ (reference sequence). CDR3 length: 17 residues. Trimming took 5 bases from V and 4 from J; bases not matched to a gene: 13. The CDR3: CASSPSGQVIWGNTIYF. DNA for the CDR3: TGTGCCAGCAGCCCATCGGGACAGGTGATATGGGGAAACACCATATATTTT.

The chain combines TRBV15 with TRBJ1-5, with D perhaps TRBD1 (6 bases). Germline CDR1 LNHNV, CDR2 YYDKDF (reference sequence). Trimming took off 0 bases at V and 3 bases at J, with 9 bases between the two ends. The CDR3 consists of 15 residues. The CDR3 reads CATSREGGINQPQHF. The DNA of the CDR3 is TGTGCCACCAGCAGAGAAGGGGGTATCAATCAGCCCCAGCATTTT.

The J gene is TRBJ2-7, the V gene TRBV5-1, with D perhaps matching TRBD2 (5 bases). Trimming shortened V by 5 bases and J by 2 bases, and 11 bases separated the two germline ends. CDR1 and CDR2 from the germline V gene are SGHRS and YFSETQ. The CDR3 covers 13 residues. CDR3 sequence (DNA): TGCGCCAGCAGTAGGGAGACCACCTACGAGCAGTACTTC. Protein sequence: CASSRETTYEQYF.

In this sample, this clone turned up a few times. The chain has TRBV30 and TRBJ2-7; the match to TRBD1 covers 9 bases. Germline lookup yields CDR1 GTSNPN and CDR2 SVGIG (reference sequence). The CDR3 extends over 14 amino acids. J lost 3 bases, V lost 3 bases, and 6 bases had no gene match. CDR3 sequence (DNA): TGTGCCTGGAGGACAGGGGGGCCTCTCTACGAGCAGTACTTC. This sequence encodes CAWRTGGPLYEQYF.

This chain connects TRBV9 to TRBJ1-4; D is unclear. The CDR3 runs 14 residues. From germline, CDR1 is SGDLS and CDR2 YYNGEE. The V gene lost 4 bases and the J gene lost 0 bases, with 7 bases spanning the gap. The CDR3 nucleotides read TGTGCCAGCAGCCCTACAGCAACTAATGAAAAACTGTTTTTT. Encoded protein: CASSPTATNEKLFF.

The CDR3 sequence is CASSLTAPGGGSEQYF. The DNA for the CDR3 is TGTGCCAGCAGCTTAACAGCCCCCGGCGGGGGCTCGGAGCAGTACTTC. The chain joins TRBV7-2 to TRBJ2-7; D may be TRBD2 (7 bases). The CDR3 is 16 residues long. Looked up from germline, CDR1 is SGHTA and CDR2 is FQGNSA. Deletions cut 2 bases from V and 7 bases from J, with 21 bases between.

J is TRBJ2-7 and V is TRBV19, with 7 nucleotides matching TRBD1. The germline V gene has CDR1 LNHDA and CDR2 SQIVND (reference sequence). J lost 6 bases, V lost 4 bases, and 3 bases had no gene match. The CDR3 loop spans 12 amino acids. The CDR3 sequence: CASSKTGVEQYF. The CDR3 coding sequence is TGTGCCAGTAGTAAAACAGGGGTCGAGCAGTACTTC. Drawing the rest from reference TRBV19 and TRBJ2-7, the complete variable domain is DGGITQSPKYLFRKEGQNVTLSCEQNLNHDAMYWYRQDPGQGLRLIYYSQIVNDFQKGDIAEGYSVSREKKESFPLTVTSAQKNPTAFYLCASSKTGVEQYFGPGTRLTVT.

The V call is TRBV28, the J call TRBJ1-5; tentatively, D is TRBD1 (5 bases). This CDR3 is built from 14 residues. The germline V and J ends were trimmed by 4 bases and 4 bases, with 11 bases remaining between them. Germline-derived CDR1 and CDR2 are MDHEN and SYDVKM. CDR3 coding DNA: TGTGCCAGCAGTTCCTTGGGGGGTAATCAGCCCCAGCATTTT. This sequence encodes CASSSLGGNQPQHF.

V is TRBV2 and J is TRBJ1-5, with TRBD1 identical over 7 bases. CDR3 length: 13 amino acids. V lost 6 bases to trimming and J lost 2 bases; unmatched junction nucleotides: 1. CDR1 and CDR2 (germline): SNHLY, FYNNEI. As DNA, the CDR3 is TGTGCCAGCAGCAGGGGGGGCAATCAGCCCCAGCATTTT. This translates into CASSRGGNQPQHF.

The chain carries TRBV3-1 (or the pseudogene TRBV3-2) and TRBJ1-2; 8 nucleotides line up with TRBD1. The CDR3 runs 14 residues. After removal of 4 bases from V and 6 bases from J, the junction contained 7 bases not matched to a gene. Looked up from germline, CDR1 is LGHDT and CDR2 is YNNKEL (reference sequence). The CDR3 DNA sequence: TGTGCCAGCAGCCCCAGACAGGGGATTCATGGCTACACCTTC. It specifies CASSPRQGIHGYTF.

The chain combines TRBV11-2 with TRBJ2-7, with no clear D. CDR1 is SGHAT, CDR2 FQNNGV, per germline. The CDR3 sequence is 15 residues long. Trimming pared 5 bases from V and 0 bases from J, leaving 14 bases between. CDR3 sequence: CASSPGVASSYEQYF. The CDR3 coding sequence is TGTGCCAGCAGCCCGGGTGTGGCCAGCTCCTACGAGCAGTACTTC.

J is TRBJ1-1 and V is TRBV7-2; TRBD1 matches 7 bases. The CDR3 contains 13 residues. V was clipped by 5 bases and J by 4 bases; unmatched bases: 4. Germline lookup yields CDR1 SGHTA and CDR2 FQGNSA. DNA for the CDR3: TGTGCCAGCAGCCCGGGACAGTTCACTGAAGCTTTCTTT. It yields the protein CASSPGQFTEAFF.

The chain employs TRBV18 and TRBJ1-3, with D perhaps TRBD1 (6 bases). The CDR3 spans 15 residues. V was shortened by 2 bases and J by 2 bases, with 10 bases between the two germline ends. CDR1 and CDR2 (germline): KGHSH, LQKENI. The CDR3 DNA is TGTGCCAGCTCACCATTCGACAGGACTGGAAACACCATATATTTT. This sequence encodes CASSPFDRTGNTIYF.

V and J are TRBV5-4 and TRBJ1-5, with a weak D call TRBD1 (6 bases). V dropped 3 bases and J dropped 5 bases, with 12 bases sitting between them. CDR1 SGHNT and CDR2 YYREEE come from the germline V gene (reference sequence). The CDR3 spans 14 residues. CDR3 sequence (DNA): TGTGCCAGCAGCTCGTGGGGGCGGGATCAGCCCCAGCATTTT. Its translation is CASSSWGRDQPQHF.